Described below is a single TCR beta chain sequence and its context. Using immunoSEQ multiplex PCR, the repertoire was profiled, and TCRdb retains in-frame clones only, with some absent. The sample includes roughly 100,000 clones, 91% of them seen just once. This record comes from a study of T cell changes during pregnancy in multiple sclerosis. The germline gives CDR1 MNHEY, CDR2 SVGAGI. This CDR3 comprises 13 residues. The V end lost 2 bases, the J end lost 5 bases, and 9 bases lay between the germline ends. This chain joins TRBV6-5 and TRBJ2-5, with TRBD1 as a possible D gene (6 bases). The sequences come from peripheral blood, collected after pregnancy. This receptor was identified in a female donor in good health, enrolled as a control in a pregnancy study. CDR3 sequence reads: CASSYATGETQYF. The DNA of the CDR3 is TGTGCCAGCAGTTACGCCACAGGGGAGACCCAGTACTTC.